This T cell receptor (beta chain) appears in the sequencing data of a study of blood T cell repertoires in COVID-19. Overall study: Samples representing acute and convalescent COVID-19 were sourced from the United States, Italy and Spain.

J gave up 2 bases and V 8 bases, and 11 bases lay outside the gene matches. The CDR3 is 16 amino acids. CDR1 is SGHTA and CDR2 is FQGNSA in the germline V gene. Authors' analysis steps: Amplification from reference gene primers served as the basis for estimated nucleated cell counts. Clones were sequenced by immunoSEQ multiplex PCR, and TCRdb holds only the in-frame ones, with some missing. The DNA was the basis for D and trimming; V, J and clone size are from that table. Of 100,000 or so clones listed, more than 80% are singletons. Sequenced input: peripheral blood. The sequence was obtained from a human donor in a cohort sampled during active COVID-19. The chain combines TRBV7-2 with TRBJ2-3; 9 bases map to TRBD2. The CDR3 region has the DNA TGTGCCAGCTCTTTAGCGGGAGCGGTGTCCACAGATACGCAGTATTTT. It translates to CASSLAGAVSTDTQYF.